Listed below are T cell receptor beta chains from one sample, sequenced in a study of human T cells and chemical hapten exposure. Using its own MiXCR run on the RACE reads, TCRdb lists one record per CDR3 protein. The data hold 80,000 to 95,000 distinct CDR3 sequences, with 11% observed a single time. Sequenced here: whole blood, sampled in connection with sensitization to the hapten diphenylcyclopropenone (DPC). The receptor set was obtained from a man in his forties with alopecia areata. Some clones in this sample may be carry-over from other donors' samples. CDR3s include the opening cysteine and the closing phenylalanine or tryptophan. A D gene is named only where the DNA matches it firmly. A clone size is listed for some rows: how often the clone was seen (once, few, many), or a class if it is expanded.

.,TRBV9,TRBJ1-6,.,CASSATYNSPLHF,TGTGCCAGCAGCGCTACATATAATTCACCCCTCCACTTT
many,TRBV24-1,TRBJ1-4,.,CATSQQGNDEKLFF,TGTGCCACCAGTCAACAGGGTAACGATGAAAAACTGTTTTTT
few,TRBV7-8,TRBJ2-1,TRBD2,CASSSGLAEQFF,TGTGCCAGCAGCTCCGGACTAGCTGAGCAGTTCTTC
.,TRBV29-1,TRBJ2-6,TRBD1,CSVEEYRGSGANVLTF,TGCAGCGTTGAAGAATACAGGGGCTCGGGGGCCAACGTCCTGACTTTC
many,TRBV28,TRBJ2-3,.,CASSPPSVNTQYF,TGTGCCAGCAGCCCCCCCAGCGTCAATACGCAGTATTTT
.,TRBV6-2/TRBV6-3,TRBJ2-5,.,CASSSLRRETQYF,TGTGCCAGCAGTTCCCTACGGCGAGAGACCCAGTACTTC
.,TRBV6-2/TRBV6-3,TRBJ2-5,TRBD1,CASSRAGTEETQYF,TGTGCCAGCAGCAGAGCCGGGACAGAAGAGACCCAGTACTTC
few,TRBV27,TRBJ1-1,TRBD1,CASSPLGQGNTEAFF,TGTGCCAGCAGTCCGTTGGGACAGGGTAACACTGAAGCTTTCTTT
.,TRBV27,TRBJ1-6,TRBD1,CASSPDRVRDNSPLHF,TGTGCCAGCAGCCCGGACAGGGTGCGGGATAATTCACCCCTCCACTTT
many,TRBV29-1,TRBJ2-7,TRBD1,CSDPLWLLGQTTYEQYF,TGCAGCGACCCCCTGTGGCTTTTGGGACAGACAACCTACGAGCAGTACTTC
.,TRBV2,TRBJ1-6,TRBD1,CASTRQGSGSPLHF,TGTGCCAGCACCCGACAGGGCTCGGGTTCACCCCTCCACTTT
many,TRBV20-1,TRBJ1-4,.,CSARMGGPNEKLFF,TGCAGTGCTAGGATGGGGGGGCCGAATGAAAAACTGTTTTTT
.,TRBV14,TRBJ2-1,TRBD2,CASSALAGVWGEQFF,TGTGCCAGCAGCGCCCTAGCGGGAGTCTGGGGTGAGCAGTTCTTC
.,TRBV6-2/TRBV6-3,TRBJ2-3,TRBD2,CASQSRLAGGPEREDTQYF,TGTGCCAGCCAAAGTAGACTAGCGGGAGGGCCGGAGCGGGAAGATACGCAGTATTTT
few,TRBV24-1,TRBJ2-2,TRBD2,CATSDPTSGTGELFF,TGTGCCACCAGTGATCCAACTAGCGGCACCGGGGAGCTGTTTTTT
few,TRBV28,TRBJ1-2,.,CASIPGGGRGSYGYTF,TGTGCCAGCATCCCGGGCGGGGGCCGGGGGAGCTATGGCTACACCTTC
few,TRBV7-8,TRBJ2-5,TRBD2,CASSRRAGAGEETQYF,TGTGCCAGCAGTAGAAGAGCGGGAGCGGGCGAAGAGACCCAGTACTTC
.,TRBV12-3/TRBV12-4,TRBJ2-1,.,CASSLLQGGGAGNEQFF,TGTGCCAGCAGTTTATTACAAGGAGGGGGCGCGGGGAATGAGCAGTTCTTC
few,TRBV7-9,TRBJ2-2,.,CATGTGELFF,TGTGCCACCGGCACCGGGGAGCTGTTTTTT
.,TRBV5-1,TRBJ2-7,TRBD2,CASSGGLAGGLAYEQYF,TGCGCCAGCAGCGGCGGACTAGCGGGAGGGCTCGCCTACGAGCAGTACTTC
few,TRBV12-3/TRBV12-4,TRBJ1-5,.,CASSARGGGGNQPQHF,TGTGCCAGCAGTGCCCGGGGTGGGGGCGGGAATCAGCCCCAGCATTTT
many,TRBV7-6,TRBJ2-5,.,CASSFQGETQYF,TGTGCCAGCAGCTTTCAAGGGGAGACCCAGTACTTC